These 3 T cell receptor beta chains came from one sample sequenced in a study of blood T cell repertoires in COVID-19. Some clones are missing from TCRdb's copy, which holds only in-frame ones; the method was immunoSEQ multiplex PCR. The sample yields around 130,000 clones, around 79% seen once. Sequenced input: peripheral blood. All receptors derive from a man of 80 years or more with acute or convalescent COVID-19.

The rearrangement links TRBV25-1 to TRBJ2-7, with TRBD1 identical over 9 bases. The length of the CDR3 is 15 residues. V was pared by 6 bases and J by 6 bases, with 12 bases of the junction left unmatched. Germline CDR1 MGHDK, CDR2 SYGVNS. CDR3 DNA: TGTGCCAGCAGACCCGACAGGGGGTCTCATGGCGAGCAGTACTTC. It yields the protein CASRPDRGSHGEQYF.

The chain carries TRBV9 and TRBJ2-2; a possible D gene is TRBD1 (5 bases). CDR3 length equals 13 residues. The germline CDR1 and CDR2 sequences are SGDLS and YYNGEE. Deletions cut 7 bases from V and 6 bases from J, with 13 bases between. The CDR3 sequence: CASPTAGAGELFF. CDR3 DNA: TGTGCCAGCCCGACAGCCGGAGCCGGGGAGCTGTTTTTT.

This chain links TRBV5-1 with TRBJ2-1, with 7 nucleotides matching TRBD2. With V trimmed by 0 bases and J by 6 bases, 0 bases remained unmatched. Per germline, CDR1 SGHRS and CDR2 YFSETQ. There are 13 residues in the CDR3. The CDR3 loop is CASSLGTSNEQFF. DNA of the CDR3: TGCGCCAGCAGCTTGGGGACTAGCAATGAGCAGTTCTTC.